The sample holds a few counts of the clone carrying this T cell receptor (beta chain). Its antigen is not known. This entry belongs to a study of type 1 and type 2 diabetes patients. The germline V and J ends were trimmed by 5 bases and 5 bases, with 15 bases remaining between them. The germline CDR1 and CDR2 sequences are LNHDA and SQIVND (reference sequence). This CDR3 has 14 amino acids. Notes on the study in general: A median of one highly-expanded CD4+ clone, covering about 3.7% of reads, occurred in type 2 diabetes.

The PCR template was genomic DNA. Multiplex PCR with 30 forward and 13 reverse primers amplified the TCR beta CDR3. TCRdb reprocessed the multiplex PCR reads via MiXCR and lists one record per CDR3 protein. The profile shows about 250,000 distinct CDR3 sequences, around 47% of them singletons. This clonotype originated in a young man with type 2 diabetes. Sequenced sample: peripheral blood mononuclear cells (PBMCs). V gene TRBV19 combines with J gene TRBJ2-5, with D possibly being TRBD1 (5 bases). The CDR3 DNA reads TGTGCCAGTAGTCTCAGTCAGGGCCGGGAGACCCAGTACTTC. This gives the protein CASSLSQGRETQYF.